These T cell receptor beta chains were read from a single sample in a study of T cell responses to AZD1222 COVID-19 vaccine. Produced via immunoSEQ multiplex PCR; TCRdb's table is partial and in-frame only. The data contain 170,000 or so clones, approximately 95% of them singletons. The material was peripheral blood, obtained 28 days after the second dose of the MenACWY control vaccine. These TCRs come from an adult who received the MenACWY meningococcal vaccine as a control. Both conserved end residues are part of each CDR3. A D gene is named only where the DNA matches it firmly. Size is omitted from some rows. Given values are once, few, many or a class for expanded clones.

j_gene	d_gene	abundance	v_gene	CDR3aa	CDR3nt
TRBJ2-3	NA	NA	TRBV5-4	CASSSGALTDTQYF	TGTGCCAGCAGCTCGGGGGCCCTCACAGATACGCAGTATTTT
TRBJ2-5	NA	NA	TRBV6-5	CASGQQGPRETQYF	TGTGCCAGCGGACAACAGGGACCCCGGGAGACCCAGTACTTC
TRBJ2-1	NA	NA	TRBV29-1	CSVASGRGHNEQFF	TGCAGCGTTGCGTCGGGACGGGGGCACAATGAGCAGTTCTTC
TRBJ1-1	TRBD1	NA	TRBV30	CAWSWSGGTEAFF	TGTGCCTGGAGTTGGTCAGGGGGCACTGAAGCTTTCTTT
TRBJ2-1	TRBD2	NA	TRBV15	CATSSLSGLAMFGEQFF	TGTGCCACCAGCAGTTTATCTGGACTAGCAATGTTTGGTGAGCAGTTCTTC
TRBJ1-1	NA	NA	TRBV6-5	CASSSPGSVNTEAFF	TGTGCCAGCAGTTCCCCGGGATCAGTGAACACTGAAGCTTTCTTT
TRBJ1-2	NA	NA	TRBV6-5	CASRPPGGYGYTF	TGTGCCAGCAGGCCCCCCGGAGGCTATGGCTACACCTTC
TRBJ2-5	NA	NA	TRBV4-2	CASSPPAGAEAETQYF	TGTGCCAGCAGCCCCCCGGCAGGGGCAGAGGCAGAGACCCAGTACTTC
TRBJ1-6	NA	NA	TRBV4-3	CASSQEKYNSPLHF	TGCGCCAGCAGCCAAGAAAAGTATAATTCACCCCTCCACTTT
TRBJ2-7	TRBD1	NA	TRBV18	CASSPVRGGYGEQYF	TGTGCCAGCTCACCGGTGAGAGGGGGCTATGGGGAGCAGTACTTC
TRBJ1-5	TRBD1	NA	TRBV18	CASSLTGGDQPQHF	TGTGCCAGCTCACTGACAGGGGGCGATCAGCCCCAGCATTTT
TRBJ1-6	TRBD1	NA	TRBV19	CASSMEWTGNSPLHF	TGTGCCAGTAGTATGGAGTGGACAGGGAATTCACCCCTCCACTTT
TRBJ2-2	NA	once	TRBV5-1	CASSLGEGASRTGELFF	TGCGCCAGCAGCTTGGGAGAGGGTGCTAGCCGTACCGGGGAGCTGTTTTTT
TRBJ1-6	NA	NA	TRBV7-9	CASSLVGSTYNSPLHF	TGTGCCAGCAGCTTAGTTGGCTCAACCTATAATTCACCCCTCCACTTT
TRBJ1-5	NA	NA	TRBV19	CASSITPRGVGPQHF	TGTGCCAGTAGTATAACCCCGAGGGGGGTGGGGCCCCAGCATTTT
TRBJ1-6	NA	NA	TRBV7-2	CASSLEGSSYNSPLHF	TGTGCCAGCAGCTTAGAGGGGAGCTCCTATAATTCACCCCTCCACTTT
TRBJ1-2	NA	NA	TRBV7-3	CASSLTGGTGYGYTF	TGTGCCAGCAGCTTAACTGGTGGAACAGGGTATGGCTACACCTTC
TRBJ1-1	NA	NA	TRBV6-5	CASSSSRVQAFF	NA
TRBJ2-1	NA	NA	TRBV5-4	CASSLGAEQFF	TGTGCCAGCAGCTTGGGGGCTGAGCAGTTCTTC
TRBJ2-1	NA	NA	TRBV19	CASTRGLGVHEQFF	TGTGCCAGTACCCGGGGACTGGGGGTCCATGAGCAGTTCTTC
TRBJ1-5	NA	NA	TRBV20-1	CSASGRWAKGNQPQHF	TGCAGTGCTAGTGGGAGGTGGGCCAAGGGTAATCAGCCCCAGCATTTT
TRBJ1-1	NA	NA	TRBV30	CAWNLELNTEAFF	TGTGCCTGGAATTTAGAGTTGAACACTGAAGCTTTCTTT
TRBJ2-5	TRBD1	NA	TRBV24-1	CATTRDRVRETQYF	TGTGCCACCACACGGGACAGGGTTAGAGAGACCCAGTACTTC
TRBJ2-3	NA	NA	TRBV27	CASSGIDWNTQYF	TGTGCCAGCAGTGGGATAGACTGGAATACGCAGTATTTT
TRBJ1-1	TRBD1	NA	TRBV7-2	CASSPQGAVGTEAFF	TGTGCCAGCAGCCCTCAGGGGGCGGTTGGCACTGAAGCTTTCTTT
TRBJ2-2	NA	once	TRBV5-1	CASSLEVGELFF	TGCGCCAGCAGCTTGGAGGTCGGGGAGCTGTTTTTT
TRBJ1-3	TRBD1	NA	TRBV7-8	CASSRLQGAGNTIYF	TGTGCCAGCAGCAGGCTCCAGGGGGCTGGAAACACCATATATTTT
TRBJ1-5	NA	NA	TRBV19	CASSSSSLPQHF	TGTGCCAGTAGTAGCTCTAGTCTTCCCCAGCATTTT
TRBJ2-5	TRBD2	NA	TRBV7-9	CASGRGGGWLETQYF	TGTGCCAGCGGCCGGGGGGGAGGATGGCTGGAGACCCAGTACTTC
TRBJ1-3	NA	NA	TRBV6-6	CATLKGGSGNTIYF	TGTGCCACCCTAAAAGGTGGCTCTGGAAACACCATATATTTT
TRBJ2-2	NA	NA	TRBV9	CASSVGGTHTGELFF	TGTGCCAGCAGCGTAGGGGGGACTCACACCGGGGAGCTGTTTTTT
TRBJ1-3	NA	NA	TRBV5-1	CASSAVGRLSGNTIYF	TGCGCCAGCAGCGCAGTAGGGAGACTCTCTGGAAACACCATATATTTT
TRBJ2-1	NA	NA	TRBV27	CASSFSGGGYNEQFF	TGTGCCAGCAGTTTTTCGGGGGGCGGCTACAATGAGCAGTTCTTC
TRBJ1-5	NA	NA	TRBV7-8	CASSFGFVDQPQHF	TGTGCCAGCAGCTTCGGATTTGTGGATCAGCCCCAGCATTTT
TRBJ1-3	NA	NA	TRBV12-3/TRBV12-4	CASWQGRNTIYF	TGTGCCAGCTGGCAGGGGAGAAACACCATATATTTT
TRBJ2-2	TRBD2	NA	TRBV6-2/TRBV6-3	CASSPGLRPRGAGELFF	TGTGCCAGCAGCCCGGGACTAAGACCCCGGGGGGCCGGGGAGCTGTTTTTT
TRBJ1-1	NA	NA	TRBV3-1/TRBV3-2	CASSPTEMNTEAFF	TGTGCCAGCAGCCCGACGGAAATGAACACTGAAGCTTTCTTT
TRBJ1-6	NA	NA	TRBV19	CASRERSSYNSPLHF	TGTGCCAGTAGAGAGAGGAGCTCCTATAATTCACCCCTCCACTTT
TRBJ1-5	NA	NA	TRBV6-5	CASSYDRSSNQPQHF	TGTGCCAGCAGTTATGACAGGAGCAGCAATCAGCCCCAGCATTTT
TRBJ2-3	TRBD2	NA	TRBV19	CASSGGTSGATDTQYF	TGTGCCAGTAGTGGCGGGACTAGCGGGGCGACAGATACGCAGTATTTT
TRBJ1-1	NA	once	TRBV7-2	CASSFGNSGTEAFF	TGTGCCAGCAGCTTTGGTAATTCGGGGACTGAAGCTTTCTTT
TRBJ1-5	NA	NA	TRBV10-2	CASNEQGDNQPQHF	TGCGCCAGCAATGAACAGGGAGATAATCAGCCCCAGCATTTT
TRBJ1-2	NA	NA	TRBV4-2	CASSREGGVSNYGYTF	TGTGCCAGCAGCCGAGAGGGGGGGGTCTCTAACTATGGCTACACCTTC
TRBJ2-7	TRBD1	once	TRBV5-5	CASSLTGAYEQYF	TGTGCCAGCAGCTTGACAGGGGCCTACGAGCAGTACTTC
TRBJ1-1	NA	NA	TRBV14	CASSQDPGRITEAFF	TGTGCCAGCAGCCAAGATCCAGGGCGCATAACTGAAGCTTTCTTT
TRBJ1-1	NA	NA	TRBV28	CASSFVLNTEAFF	TGTGCCAGCAGTTTTGTGCTGAACACTGAAGCTTTCTTT
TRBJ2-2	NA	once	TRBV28	CASRWTVTGELFF	TGTGCCAGCAGGTGGACTGTGACCGGGGAGCTGTTTTTT
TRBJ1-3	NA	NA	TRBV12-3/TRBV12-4	CAGYSVSGNTIYF	TGTGCCGGATACTCCGTCTCTGGAAACACCATATATTTT
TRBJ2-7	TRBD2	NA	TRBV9	CASSVGASGGSNDEQYF	TGTGCCAGCAGCGTAGGGGCTAGCGGGGGTTCGAACGACGAGCAGTACTTC
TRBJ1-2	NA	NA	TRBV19	CASSQGGAGGYGYTF	TGTGCCAGTAGCCAAGGCGGGGCGGGGGGCTATGGCTACACCTTC
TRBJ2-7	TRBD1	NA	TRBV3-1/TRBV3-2	CASSRIGTGIGEQYF	TGTGCCAGCAGCCGGATAGGGACAGGTATCGGGGAGCAGTACTTC
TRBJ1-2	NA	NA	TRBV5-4	CASSLQGLDGYTF	TGTGCCAGCAGCTTGCAAGGGCTTGACGGCTACACCTTC
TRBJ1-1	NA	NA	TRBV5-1	CASSLAAGINTEAFF	TGCGCCAGCAGCTTGGCCGCGGGTATTAACACTGAAGCTTTCTTT
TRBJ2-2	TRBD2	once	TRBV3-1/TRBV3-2	CASSKLAGDTGELFF	TGTGCCAGCAGCAAACTAGCGGGGGACACCGGGGAGCTGTTTTTT
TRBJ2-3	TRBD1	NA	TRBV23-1	CASSQSIDSFPGGQIGTDTQYF	TGCGCCAGCAGTCAATCTATAGATAGTTTTCCAGGGGGCCAGATAGGCACAGATACGCAGTATTTT
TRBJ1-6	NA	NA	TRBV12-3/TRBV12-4	CASGRRGSPLHF	TGTGCCTCGGGCCGGCGAGGTTCACCCCTCCACTTT
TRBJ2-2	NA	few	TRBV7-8	CASSLAGNTGELFF	TGTGCCAGCAGCTTAGCGGGAAACACCGGGGAGCTGTTTTTT
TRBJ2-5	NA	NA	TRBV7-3	CASSLIQGETQYF	TGTGCCAGCAGCTTAATCCAGGGGGAGACCCAGTACTTC
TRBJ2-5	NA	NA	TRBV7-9	CASSSLGETQYF	TGTGCCAGCAGCTCCCTCGGGGAGACCCAGTACTTC
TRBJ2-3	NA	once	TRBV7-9	CASSSVPADTQYF	TGTGCCAGCAGCTCAGTCCCCGCAGATACGCAGTATTTT